This entry lists 19 T cell receptor beta chains sequenced from one sample in a study of cytomegalovirus exposure and HLA in healthy donors. Primers included in the PCR were 60 Vbeta and 13 Jbeta primers. Produced via immunoSEQ multiplex PCR; TCRdb's table is partial and in-frame only. This table has about 180,000 clones, about 80% appearing once. Material for sequencing was PBMCs. All receptors come from a young man in good health and CMV-seronegative.

This chain's CDR3 is CASSAQGATGELFF. The CDR3 nucleotides read TGCGCCAGCAGCGCACAGGGGGCTACCGGGGAGCTGTTTTTT. V gene TRBV4-1 combines with J gene TRBJ2-2; TRBD1 matches at 9 bases. The length of the CDR3 is 14 residues. With V trimmed by 5 bases and J by 5 bases, 3 bases remained unmatched. Germline lookup yields CDR1 MGHRA and CDR2 YSYEKL.

This clone was recorded once. The V call is TRBV2, the J call TRBJ2-2; 11 positions match TRBD1. V gave up 9 bases and J gave up 4 bases; unmatched junction bases: 4. This CDR3 has 14 amino acids. Germline CDR1 reads SNHLY; CDR2 reads FYNNEI. In DNA, the CDR3 is TGTGCCAGTGGGACAGGGGGTCGCACCGGGGAGCTGTTTTTT. This translates into CASGTGGRTGELFF. The full variable domain, its missing parts supplied by reference TRBV2 and TRBJ2-2, is EPEVTQTPSHQVTQMGQEVILRCVPISNHLYFYWYRQILGQKVEFLVSFYNNEISEKSEIFDDQFSVERPDGSNFTLKIRSTKLEDSAMYFCASGTGGRTGELFFGEGSRLTVL.

The chain recombines TRBV7-3 with TRBJ1-6; 9 nucleotides align to TRBD1. The V and J ends lost 2 bases and 9 bases, in that order; junction bases with no gene match: 5. CDR3 length: 15 residues. Per germline, CDR1 SGHTA and CDR2 FQGTGA. The CDR3 DNA is TGTGCCAGCAGCTTAGGACAGGGGCTGGGTTCACCCCTCCACTTT. It yields the protein CASSLGQGLGSPLHF.

V gene TRBV28 combines with J gene TRBJ1-1, with D unresolved. Looked up from germline, CDR1 is MDHEN and CDR2 is SYDVKM. V dropped 4 bases and J dropped 5 bases, with 14 bases sitting between them. The CDR3 length is 14 residues. The CDR3 is CASSSNPLRTEAFF. The CDR3 DNA is TGTGCCAGCAGTTCAAACCCACTGAGGACTGAAGCTTTCTTT.

This clone has a handful of counts. The chain links TRBV2 to TRBJ2-5, with a possible D match to TRBD1 (5 bases). The CDR3 is 12 amino acids. Trimming stripped 6 bases from V and 7 bases from J, with 12 bases between. Germline V gene data show CDR1 as SNHLY and CDR2 as FYNNEI. The CDR3 DNA reads TGTGCCAGCAGAAGGGGTCTGGGGACCCAGTACTTC. Encoded protein: CASRRGLGTQYF.

The chain links TRBV11-3 to TRBJ2-5, with 11 bases lining up with TRBD1. CDR1 and CDR2 (germline): SGHNT, YENEEA. The CDR3 loop spans 16 amino acids. After removal of 5 bases from V and 5 bases from J, the junction contained 10 bases not matched to a gene. The CDR3 here is CASSLARTGGTETQYF. CDR3 nucleotide sequence: TGTGCCAGCAGCCTAGCCCGGACAGGGGGCACGGAGACCCAGTACTTC.

This chain links TRBV7-3 with TRBJ2-4, with 7 bases that match TRBD1. Germline V CDR1 and CDR2: SGHTA, FQGTGA. The CDR3 covers 14 residues. The trim removed 6 bases at V and 3 bases at J, leaving 5 bases unmatched. The CDR3 reads CASSPGTVKNIQYF. CDR3 bases: TGTGCCAGCAGTCCCGGGACAGTCAAAAACATTCAGTACTTC.

As concerns this clone: Germline is not matched at one junction end, which may reflect a read error. The V gene is TRBV7-7, the J gene TRBJ2-2; D call uncertain. CDR1 is SSHAT and CDR2 is FNYEAQ in the germline V gene (reference sequence). The CDR3 runs 12 residues. The CDR3 sequence: CASSFGTGELFF. CDR3 bases: TGTGCTAGCAGCTTCGGGACCGGGGAGCTGTTTTTT.

The chain joins TRBV7-8 to TRBJ2-1, with no clear D. Germline lookup yields CDR1 SGHVS and CDR2 FQNEAQ. CDR3 size: 11 residues. The CDR3 region has the DNA TGTGCTTACTACCTCGCGTTTGAGCAGTTCTTC. The encoded protein is CAYYLAFEQFF.

The table lists this clone with a count of one. The chain uses TRBV11-2 and TRBJ1-1; TRBD1 matches at 9 bases. Germline CDR1 and CDR2: SGHAT and FQNNGV. V trimming: 4 bases; J trimming: 5 bases; junction bases outside the gene matches: 5. The CDR3 runs to 14 residues. This CDR3 is CASSYGTGRTEAFF. CDR3 nucleotides: TGTGCCAGCAGCTACGGGACAGGGAGGACTGAAGCTTTCTTT.

This clone has only a few counts. V gene TRBV7-9 combines with J gene TRBJ2-5; the D gene is possibly TRBD2 (6 bases). The germline V gene encodes CDR1 SEHNR and CDR2 FQNEAQ (reference sequence). The CDR3 contains 13 residues. The V end lost 5 bases, the J end lost 4 bases, and 11 bases lay between the germline ends. The CDR3 spells CASSRAGRETQYF. In DNA, the CDR3 is TGTGCCAGCAGCCGGGCGGGGCGAGAGACCCAGTACTTC.

This clone was detected ten times or more. This rearrangement joins TRBV5-6 to TRBJ2-5; 7 bases align to TRBD2. Germline V CDR1 and CDR2: SGHDT, YYEEEE. The length of the CDR3 is 14 residues. CDR3 sequence reads: CAHSRAGEGETQYF. The CDR3 bases are TGTGCGCACTCTCGGGCGGGGGAGGGTGAGACCCAGTACTTC. Drawing the rest from reference TRBV5-6 and TRBJ2-5, the complete variable domain is DAGVTQSPTHLIKTRGQQVTLRCSPKSGHDTVSWYQQALGQGPQFIFQYYEEEERQRGNFPDRFSGHQFPNYSSELNVNALLLGDSALYLCAHSRAGEGETQYFGPGTRLLVL.

This chain links TRBV30 with TRBJ1-5, with 7 nucleotides matching TRBD1. The CDR3 is 14 residues long. Trimming at V came to 5 bases and at J to 4 bases, leaving 8 bases not matched to a gene. Germline lookup yields CDR1 GTSNPN and CDR2 SVGIG (reference sequence). The CDR3 DNA sequence: TGTGCCTGGGGCTTGGGACAGCCAAATCAGCCCCAGCATTTT. Its protein product is CAWGLGQPNQPQHF.

The V gene is TRBV4-1, the J gene TRBJ1-1, with 11 bases lining up with TRBD1. V lost 4 bases to trimming and J lost 0 bases; unmatched junction nucleotides: 13. CDR3 length: 19 residues. Germline-derived CDR1 and CDR2 are MGHRA and YSYEKL. The CDR3 sequence is CASSLPLGQGAPLNTEAFF. CDR3 bases: TGCGCCAGCAGCCTCCCCCTCGGACAGGGGGCACCCCTGAACACTGAAGCTTTCTTT.

CDR3 in amino acids: CASSVGPGPIYEQYF. The CDR3, as DNA: TGTGCCAGCAGCGTAGGCCCAGGCCCGATCTACGAGCAGTACTTC. The chain is built from TRBV9 and TRBJ2-7, with unresolved D. The CDR3 is 15 residues long. The germline V and J ends were trimmed by 0 bases and 3 bases, with 13 bases remaining between them. Germline values: CDR1 SGDLS, CDR2 YYNGEE.

The chain links TRBV5-4 to TRBJ2-7; TRBD1 matches 8 bases. V was clipped by 4 bases and J by 3 bases; unmatched bases: 6. CDR3 length: 14 residues. Germline-derived CDR1 and CDR2 are SGHNT and YYREEE (reference sequence). The CDR3 DNA is TGTGCCAGCAGCGCGTGGACAGGGAACTACGAGCAGTACTTC. The encoded protein is CASSAWTGNYEQYF. Variable domain in full (rest from reference TRBV5-4 and TRBJ2-7): ETGVTQSPTHLIKTRGQQVTLRCSSQSGHNTVSWYQQALGQGPQFIFQYYREEENGRGNFPPRFSGLQFPNYSSELNVNALELDDSALYLCASSAWTGNYEQYFGPGTRLTVT.

V and J are TRBV11-2 and TRBJ1-3; D remains unclear. This CDR3 has 13 amino acids. Trimming took 4 bases from V and 6 from J, leaving 10 bases between them. CDR1 is SGHAT and CDR2 is FQNNGV in the germline V gene. CDR3: CASSSLSINTIYF. The DNA for the CDR3 is TGTGCCAGCAGCTCGCTAAGCATAAACACCATATATTTT.

This clone turned up a few times. J is TRBJ2-5 and V is TRBV2; 7 bases agree with TRBD1. This CDR3 is 14 amino acids long. Germline CDR1 reads SNHLY; CDR2 reads FYNNEI. V was pared by 6 bases and J by 2 bases, with 6 bases of the junction left unmatched. The CDR3 loop reads CASREDRSQETQYF. Here the CDR3 DNA reads TGTGCCAGCAGGGAGGACAGGTCACAAGAGACCCAGTACTTC.

V gene TRBV5-6 combines with J gene TRBJ1-5; D may be TRBD1 (6 bases). CDR3 size: 13 residues. Trimming pared 4 bases from V and 5 bases from J, leaving 10 bases between. Germline-derived CDR1 and CDR2 are SGHDT and YYEEEE. The CDR3: CASSQGYYQPQHF. Here the CDR3 DNA reads TGTGCCAGCAGCCAGGGGTATTATCAGCCCCAGCATTTT. Complete variable domain (other parts from reference TRBV5-6 and TRBJ1-5): DAGVTQSPTHLIKTRGQQVTLRCSPKSGHDTVSWYQQALGQGPQFIFQYYEEEERQRGNFPDRFSGHQFPNYSSELNVNALLLGDSALYLCASSQGYYQPQHFGDGTRLSIL.